The 13 T cell receptor beta chains below were found in one sample sequenced in a study of T cell responses to AZD1222 COVID-19 vaccine. Repertoires were generated with immunoSEQ multiplex PCR, while TCRdb's copy carries only in-frame clones and drops some. This sample has about 130,000 clones; about 93% occur once, and the top ten carry approximately 6.8%. The specimen was peripheral blood, collected 28 days after the second AZD1222 dose. These receptors came from an adult who received the AZD1222 COVID-19 vaccine.

This chain connects TRBV6-5 to TRBJ1-6; D remains unclear. Trimming shortened V by 5 bases and J by 4 bases, and 6 bases separated the two germline ends. In germline, CDR1 is MNHEY, CDR2 SVGAGI. The CDR3 consists of 13 residues. CDR3: CASSRVYNSPLHF. DNA of the CDR3: TGTGCCAGCAGTAGGGTTTATAATTCACCCCTCCACTTT.

J is TRBJ2-7 and V is TRBV7-2; perhaps D is TRBD1 or TRBD2 (5 bases each). Germline values: CDR1 SGHTA, CDR2 FQGNSA. The CDR3 contains 13 residues. Trimming removed 5 bases at V and 0 bases at J, with 8 bases between. CDR3 nucleotides: TGTGCCAGCAGCAGGGACCCCTCCTACGAGCAGTACTTC. This translates into CASSRDPSYEQYF.

The chain couples TRBV3-1 (or the pseudogene TRBV3-2) to TRBJ1-2; 9 nucleotides align to TRBD1. The germline CDR1 and CDR2 sequences are LGHDT and YNNKEL (reference sequence). The CDR3 covers 14 residues. With 3 bases clipped from V and 7 bases from J, the junction kept 6 bases outside the gene matches. CDR3 in DNA: TGTGCCAGCAGCCAGGGGACAGGGATTGGTGGCTACACCTTC. Its protein is CASSQGTGIGGYTF.

The chain is built from TRBV13 and TRBJ2-7; D gene ambiguous. V was cut by 5 bases and J by 0 bases, with 8 bases left in between. The CDR3 is 13 residues long. Germline CDR1 reads PRHDT; CDR2 reads FYEKMQ (reference sequence). The CDR3 sequence is CASSPPSSYEQYF. DNA for the CDR3: TGTGCCAGCAGCCCTCCAAGCTCCTACGAGCAGTACTTC.

In this sample, this clone turned up a few times. This chain joins TRBV24-1 and TRBJ2-6; D possibly matches TRBD1 or TRBD2 (5 bases each). Trimming pared 12 bases from V and 4 bases from J, leaving 30 bases between. Germline lookup yields CDR1 KGHDR and CDR2 SFDVKD. The CDR3 covers 19 residues. CDR3: CAVGLRAGAPWGGANVLTF. The CDR3 region has the DNA TGTGCCGTAGGGTTGAGGGCAGGCGCCCCCTGGGGCGGGGCCAACGTCCTGACTTTC.

J is TRBJ1-2 and V is TRBV7-6; D might be TRBD1 (5 bases). The CDR3 totals 17 residues. The V and J ends lost 5 bases and 7 bases respectively, with 26 bases between them. CDR1 SGHVS and CDR2 FNYEAQ come from the germline V gene. CDR3 region: CASSPIPSRGSDSGYTF. As DNA, the CDR3 is TGTGCCAGCAGCCCTATTCCCTCGAGGGGATCGGATAGTGGCTACACCTTC.

CDR3 sequence (DNA): TGTGCCAGCAGCCCCCCCCTCAATCAGCCCCAGCATTTT. Its translation is CASSPPLNQPQHF. The gene calls are TRBV7-2 and TRBJ1-5, with unresolved D. V shed 5 bases and J shed 3 bases, with 8 bases lying between them. This CDR3 has 13 residues. The germline V gene encodes CDR1 SGHTA and CDR2 FQGNSA.

The V call is TRBV5-1, the J call TRBJ2-2, with D unclear. The CDR3 is 14 residues long. Looked up from germline, CDR1 is SGHRS and CDR2 is YFSETQ. V shed 3 bases and J shed 3 bases, with 9 bases lying between them. CDR3 amino acids: CASSSDSDTGELFF. CDR3 nucleotide sequence: TGCGCCAGCAGCTCCGACTCGGACACCGGGGAGCTGTTTTTT. Looking up the rest from reference TRBV5-1 and TRBJ2-2 gives the full variable domain: KAGVTQTPRYLIKTRGQQVTLSCSPISGHRSVSWYQQTPGQGLQFLFEYFSETQRNKGNFPGRFSGRQFSNSRSEMNVSTLELGDSALYLCASSSDSDTGELFFGEGSRLTVL.

V gene TRBV27 combines with J gene TRBJ2-6; D gene uncertain. From germline, CDR1 is MNHEY and CDR2 SMNVEV (reference sequence). This CDR3 is 14 amino acids long. V lost 4 bases to trimming and J lost 4 bases, with 8 bases between them. The CDR3 loop reads CASSSGMGANVLTF. The CDR3 DNA reads as TGTGCCAGCAGTTCTGGGATGGGGGCCAACGTCCTGACTTTC.

The chain uses TRBV5-5 and TRBJ2-5; tentative D call: TRBD1 (6 bases). The germline gives CDR1 SGHKS, CDR2 YYEKEE (reference sequence). The V gene lost 4 bases and the J gene lost 5 bases, with 18 bases spanning the gap. The CDR3 contains 15 residues. CDR3 protein: CASSPPGQNRETQYF. As DNA, the CDR3 is TGTGCCAGCAGCCCACCCGGACAGAACCGGGAGACCCAGTACTTC.

The V gene is TRBV7-6, the J gene TRBJ1-6; D gene uncertain. There are 15 residues in the CDR3. CDR1 is SGHVS and CDR2 is FNYEAQ in the germline V gene. V dropped 0 bases and J dropped 7 bases, with 10 bases sitting between them. CDR3 DNA sequence: TGTGCCAGCAGCTTAGCTCCTATTTCAAATTCACCCCTCCACTTT. This encodes CASSLAPISNSPLHF.

The J gene is TRBJ1-4, the V gene TRBV18; TRBD1 might be the D (6 bases). CDR3 length: 14 amino acids. The germline V gene has CDR1 KGHSH and CDR2 LQKENI. With 2 bases removed from V and 2 bases from J, the gap between germline ends came to 6 bases. The CDR3 DNA sequence: TGTGCCAGCTCACCAGGGGGCACTAATGAAAAACTGTTTTTT. Its protein product is CASSPGGTNEKLFF.

In regard to this clone: This CDR3 is also generated by other DNA sequences in the sample. V and J are TRBV30 and TRBJ1-3; D is unresolved. CDR3 size: 11 residues. Trimming pared 2 bases from V and 4 bases from J, leaving 3 bases between. Germline-derived CDR1 and CDR2 are GTSNPN and SVGIG (reference sequence). This CDR3 reads CAWSPGNTIYF. The CDR3 DNA is TGTGCCTGGAGTCCGGGAAACACCATATATTTT.